This T cell receptor beta chain was sequenced for a study of early T cells in non-severe SARS-CoV-2 infection. Looking at the study overall: Bulk RNA from unsorted whole blood was sequenced; chains were unpaired. Study findings and constraints: VDJdb matching skewed toward anti-spike CD8 responses, missing private and CD4 specificities.

Individual cDNA molecules received unique molecular identifiers during library preparation. One entry per CDR3 protein, called by TCRdb with MiXCR from the 5' RACE reads. The sample yields about 83,000 distinct CDR3 sequences, roughly 12% seen once. This clonotype was counted only a few times. No antigen is known for it. Sequencing was done on a sample of whole blood. This receptor was obtained from an adult who was a healthcare worker with PCR-confirmed SARS-CoV-2 infection or an uninfected control (not recorded which).

The CDR3, as DNA: TGTGCCAGCAGCCGATGGACGGTCGGTATTTTGAAGGATACGCAGTATTTT. This encodes CASSRWTVGILKDTQYF. The chain joins TRBV7-2 to TRBJ2-3; D unclear. Germline CDR1 reads SGHTA; CDR2 reads FQGNSA. The CDR3 covers 17 residues. Deletions cut 5 bases from V and 6 bases from J, with 24 bases between.